The source of this T cell receptor beta chain is a study of T cell responses to AZD1222 COVID-19 vaccine (dated by TCRdb to the early 2020s). Turning to the overall study: AZD1222 recipients whose second dose came at about 4 weeks and those whose second dose came at about 12 weeks were combined into one group, since spike-specific TCR depth and breadth did not differ between the two schedules. Trial participants were enrolled into age subgroups of 18-55, 56-69 and 70-plus years, which contained about 150, 28 and 57 TCR-sequenced participants, respectively. TCR sequencing was performed for roughly 240 trial participants, of whom around 200 were given two doses of AZD1222 and around 26 were given two doses of MenACWY control vaccine.

The time point label, as the study defines it: baseline before first vaccination. The vaccinee samples were drawn from two UK trials, COV001 and COV002, one of which was a single-blind randomized controlled phase 2/3 trial testing AZD1222 (ChAdOx1 nCoV-19) in healthy adults. For TCRbeta chain sequencing, PBMC samples from trial participants were taken at day 0 and at day 28 after the second dose. Concerning this clone: Its antigen is not yet known. No much larger clone exists at a distance of one base, and base qualities are not known.

The CDR3 regions of human TCRbeta chains were subjected to immunosequencing. Turning to the authors' computational methods: Repertoire TCRs were checked for matches against a reference library of SARS-CoV-2-specific TCRs that had been generated using the MIRA antigen-specificity platform. Breadth meant the fraction of unique TCRs that were SARS-CoV-2-associated, whereas depth meant the fraction of total T cells that were SARS-CoV-2-associated. Using the MIRA data, each spike-specific TCR was assigned both to the spike region to which the TCR was reactive and to a CD4 or CD8 class. Log10-transformed breadth and depth values were compared by one-way ANOVA with Sidak's multiple comparisons tests. In TCRdb, the immuneACCESS table is reduced to in-frame sequences with V and J assigned. These tables do not hold every clone; where another copy was compared, an unresolved V gene accounts for under half, and the others remain unexplained. Clone size and the V and J calls come from that table; the DNA yielded D and trimming. For this sample there are about 120,000 clones; about 90% appear just once. The ten top clones hold around 7.8% of the sample.

Broad study findings and their caveats: After two AZD1222 doses, spike-specific TCR breadth and depth were significantly higher than at day 0 and than in MenACWY recipients. In the small 56-69-year group, the increase in depth fell short of significance, most likely because of low power. Nearly half of unique spike-specific TCRs reportedly recognized epitopes outside regions mutated in the B.1.351 and B.1.1.7 variants. No day 14 peak-response samples were available, so repertoires were characterized only after the peak T cell response. Conclusions about previously exposed vaccinees are limited, since just 6 or 7 AZD1222 recipients were seropositive for SARS-CoV-2 at baseline. Participants were mostly white British, with more females than males. The authors suggested clonal diversity may have been underestimated. The whole spike protein was spanned by vaccine-associated CD4 TCRs, and dominant responses were seen in regions 160-218 and 743-854.

The clonotype originates from an adult in good health. Material: peripheral blood, obtained on day 0 of AZD1222 vaccination.

The CDR3 amino acid sequence is: CASSLEWDTQYF. The DNA sequence is as follows: TGTGCCAGCAGCTTGGAATGGGATACGCAGTATTTT. The sequence is built from TRBV5-4 and TRBJ2-3, with the D gene not confidently named. V lost 0 bases and J lost 6 bases; the stretch between them is 5 bases long. From the cysteine up to the phenylalanine, the CDR3 has a length of 12 residues. Left in the record is the CDR3 DNA by itself, 36 bases read in frame from the first base. CDR1 and CDR2 were assigned from the germline V gene (reference sequence) as SGHNT and YYREEE.